This section outlines one T cell receptor (beta chain) sequence together with its context. Its specificity is unknown. The data stem from a study of CD8 T cells in Susac syndrome. Germline-derived CDR1 and CDR2 are SEHNR and FQNEAQ (reference sequence). The CDR3 length is 12 residues. Trimming pared 8 bases from V and 8 bases from J, leaving 12 bases between. Random hexamers were used to reverse transcribe an amount of about 0.45 to 1 ug RNA. The amplification used immunoSEQ multiplex PCR on TCR beta CDR3; it spanned 54 Vbeta and 13 Jbeta. MiXCR, applied by TCRdb to the immunoSEQ multiplex PCR reads, yields one record per CDR3 protein. The table has approximately 190,000 distinct CDR3 sequences, over 90% seen once. Study findings and constraints: CD8+ clonal expansion in Susac peaked in TEMRA cells and active patients.

The diagnostic criteria were recently defined, and patients with Susac syndrome met them for definite or probable disease. TEMRA cells were enriched by FACS, and CD4+ and CD8+ T cells were negatively isolated. Source material: CD8+ T cells from PBMCs. The TCR comes from a human donor with Susac syndrome. The V gene is TRBV7-9, the J gene TRBJ1-4; no definite D call. CDR3 sequence reads: CASEGGPEKLFF. The CDR3 bases are TGTGCCAGCGAAGGCGGCCCCGAAAAACTGTTTTTT.